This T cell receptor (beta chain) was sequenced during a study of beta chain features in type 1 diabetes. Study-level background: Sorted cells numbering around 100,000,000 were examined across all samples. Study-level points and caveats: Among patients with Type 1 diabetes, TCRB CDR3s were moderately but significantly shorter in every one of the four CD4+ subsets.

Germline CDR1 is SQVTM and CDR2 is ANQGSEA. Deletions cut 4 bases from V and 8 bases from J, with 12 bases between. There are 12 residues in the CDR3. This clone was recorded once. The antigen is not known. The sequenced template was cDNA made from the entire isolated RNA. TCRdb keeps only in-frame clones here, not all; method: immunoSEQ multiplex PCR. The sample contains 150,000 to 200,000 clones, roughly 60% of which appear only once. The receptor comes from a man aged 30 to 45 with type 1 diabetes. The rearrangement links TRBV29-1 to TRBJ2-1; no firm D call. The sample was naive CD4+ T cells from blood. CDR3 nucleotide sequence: TGCAGCGTTGTGGGTCCAGGCGATGAGCAGTTCTTC. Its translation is CSVVGPGDEQFF.